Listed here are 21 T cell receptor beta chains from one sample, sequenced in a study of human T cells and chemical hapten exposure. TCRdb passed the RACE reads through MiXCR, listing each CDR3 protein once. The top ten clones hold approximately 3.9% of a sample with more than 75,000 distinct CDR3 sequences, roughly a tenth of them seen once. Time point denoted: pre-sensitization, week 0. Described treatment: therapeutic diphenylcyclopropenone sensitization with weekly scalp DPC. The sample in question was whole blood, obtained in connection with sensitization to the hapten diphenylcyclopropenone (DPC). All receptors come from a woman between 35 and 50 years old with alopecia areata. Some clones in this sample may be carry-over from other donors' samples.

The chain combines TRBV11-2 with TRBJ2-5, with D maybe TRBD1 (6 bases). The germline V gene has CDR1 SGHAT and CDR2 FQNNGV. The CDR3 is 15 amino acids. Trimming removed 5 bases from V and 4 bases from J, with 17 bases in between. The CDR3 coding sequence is TGTGCCAGCAGCCCCCAAGGACAGTCTAGAGAGACCCAGTACTTC. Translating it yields CASSPQGQSRETQYF. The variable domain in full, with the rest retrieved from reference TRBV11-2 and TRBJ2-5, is EAGVAQSPRYKIIEKRQSVAFWCNPISGHATLYWYQQILGQGPKLLIQFQNNGVVDDSQLPKDRFSAERLKGVDSTLKIQPAKLEDSAVYLCASSPQGQSRETQYFGPGTRLLVL.

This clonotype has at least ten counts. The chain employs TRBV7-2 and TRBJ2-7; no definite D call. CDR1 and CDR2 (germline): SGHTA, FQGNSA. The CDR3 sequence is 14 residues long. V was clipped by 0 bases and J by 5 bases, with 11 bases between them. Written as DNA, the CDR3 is TGTGCCAGCAGCTTAGCAACCCGTCGGCACGAGCAGTACTTC. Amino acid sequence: CASSLATRRHEQYF.

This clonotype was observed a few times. CDR3 coding DNA: TGCGCCAGCAGCTTGGGACAGGGCCACCTTTCCTACGAGCAGTACTTC. Translated, it gives CASSLGQGHLSYEQYF. This chain connects TRBV5-1 to TRBJ2-7, with 7 bases identical to TRBD1. After removal of 0 bases from V and 1 base from J, the junction contained 7 bases not matched to a gene. Germline CDR1 reads SGHRS; CDR2 reads YFSETQ. The CDR3 contains 16 residues.

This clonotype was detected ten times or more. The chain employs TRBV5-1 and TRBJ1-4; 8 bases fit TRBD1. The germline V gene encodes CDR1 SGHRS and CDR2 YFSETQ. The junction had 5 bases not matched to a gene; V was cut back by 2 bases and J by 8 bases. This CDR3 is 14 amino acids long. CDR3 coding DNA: TGCGCCAGCAGCTTTGGACAGGGTAGGGAAAAACTGTTTTTT. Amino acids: CASSFGQGREKLFF. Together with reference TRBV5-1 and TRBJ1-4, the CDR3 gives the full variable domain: KAGVTQTPRYLIKTRGQQVTLSCSPISGHRSVSWYQQTPGQGLQFLFEYFSETQRNKGNFPGRFSGRQFSNSRSEMNVSTLELGDSALYLCASSFGQGREKLFFGSGTQLSVL.

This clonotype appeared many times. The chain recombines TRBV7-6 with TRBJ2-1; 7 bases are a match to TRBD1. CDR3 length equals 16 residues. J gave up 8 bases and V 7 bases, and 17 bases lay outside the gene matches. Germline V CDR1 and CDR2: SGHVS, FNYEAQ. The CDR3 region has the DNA TGTGCCAGCACCCCTTCTTTGAGGGGGCTTGTAGATGAGCAGTTCTTC. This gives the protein CASTPSLRGLVDEQFF.

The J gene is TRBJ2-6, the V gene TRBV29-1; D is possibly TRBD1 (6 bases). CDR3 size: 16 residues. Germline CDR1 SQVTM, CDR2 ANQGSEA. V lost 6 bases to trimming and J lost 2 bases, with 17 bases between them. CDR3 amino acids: CSVLTGSIAGANVLTF. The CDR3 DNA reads TGCAGCGTCCTGACAGGTTCCATTGCTGGGGCCAACGTCCTGACTTTC.

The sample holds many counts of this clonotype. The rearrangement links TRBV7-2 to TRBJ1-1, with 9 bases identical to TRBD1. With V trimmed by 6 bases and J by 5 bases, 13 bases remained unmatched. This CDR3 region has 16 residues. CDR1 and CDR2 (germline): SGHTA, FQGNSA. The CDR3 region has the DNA TGTGCCAGCAGTTCGACAGGGGGTGCGTCGGGTACTGAAGCTTTCTTT. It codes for CASSSTGGASGTEAFF.

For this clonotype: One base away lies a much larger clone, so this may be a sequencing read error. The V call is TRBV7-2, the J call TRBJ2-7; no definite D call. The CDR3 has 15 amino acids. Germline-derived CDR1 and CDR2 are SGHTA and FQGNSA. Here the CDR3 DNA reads TGTGCCAGCAGCTTAGGACCGCCGCCCCACTACAAGCAGTACTTC. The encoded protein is CASSLGPPPHYKQYF.

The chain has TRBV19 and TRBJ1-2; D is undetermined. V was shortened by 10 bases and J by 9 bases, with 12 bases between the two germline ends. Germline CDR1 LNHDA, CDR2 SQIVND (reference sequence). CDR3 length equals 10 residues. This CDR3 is CATWETRYTF. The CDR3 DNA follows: TGTGCCACCTGGGAGACTCGCTACACCTTC.

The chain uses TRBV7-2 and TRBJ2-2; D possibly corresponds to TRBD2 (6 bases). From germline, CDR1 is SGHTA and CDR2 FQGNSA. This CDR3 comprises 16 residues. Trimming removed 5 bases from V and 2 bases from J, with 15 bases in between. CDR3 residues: CASSRRLGGNTGELFF. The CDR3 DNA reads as TGTGCCAGCAGCCGTCGTCTGGGGGGTAACACCGGGGAGCTGTTTTTT.

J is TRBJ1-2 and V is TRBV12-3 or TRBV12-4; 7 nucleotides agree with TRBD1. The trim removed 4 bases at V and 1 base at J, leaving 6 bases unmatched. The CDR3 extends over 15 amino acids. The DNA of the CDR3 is TGTGCCAGCAGTTCCTGGGACAGATTTAACTATGGCTACACCTTC. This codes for CASSSWDRFNYGYTF.

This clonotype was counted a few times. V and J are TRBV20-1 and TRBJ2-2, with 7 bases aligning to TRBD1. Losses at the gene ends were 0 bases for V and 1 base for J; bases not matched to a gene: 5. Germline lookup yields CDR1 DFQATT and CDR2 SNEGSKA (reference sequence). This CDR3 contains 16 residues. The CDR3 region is CSARDQGEMNTGELFF. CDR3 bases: TGCAGTGCTAGAGATCAGGGGGAGATGAACACCGGGGAGCTGTTTTTT.

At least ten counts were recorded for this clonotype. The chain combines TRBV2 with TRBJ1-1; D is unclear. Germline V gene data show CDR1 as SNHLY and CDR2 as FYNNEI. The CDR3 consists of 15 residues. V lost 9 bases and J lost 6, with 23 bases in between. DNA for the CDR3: TGTGCCAGTTCTGGAGGCCTGGTGGCGCCTTCTGAAGCTTTCTTT. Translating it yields CASSGGLVAPSEAFF.

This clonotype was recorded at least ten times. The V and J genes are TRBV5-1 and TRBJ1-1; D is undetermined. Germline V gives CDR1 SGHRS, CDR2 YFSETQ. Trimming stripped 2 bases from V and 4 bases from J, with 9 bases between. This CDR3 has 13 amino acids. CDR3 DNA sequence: TGCGCCAGCAGCTTCAGTACCGGCACTGAAGCTTTCTTT. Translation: CASSFSTGTEAFF.

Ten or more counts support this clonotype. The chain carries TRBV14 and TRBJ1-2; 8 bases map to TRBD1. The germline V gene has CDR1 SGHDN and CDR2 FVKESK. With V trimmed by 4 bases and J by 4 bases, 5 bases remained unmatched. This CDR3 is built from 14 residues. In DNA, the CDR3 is TGTGCCAGCAGCCGAGGACAGGGAGGCTATGGCTACACCTTC. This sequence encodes CASSRGQGGYGYTF.

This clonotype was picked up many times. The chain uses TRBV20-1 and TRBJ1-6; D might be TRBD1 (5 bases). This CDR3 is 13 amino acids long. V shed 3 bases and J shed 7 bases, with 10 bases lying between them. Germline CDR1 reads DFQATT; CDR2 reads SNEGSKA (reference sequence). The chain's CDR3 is CSARTVLNSPLHF. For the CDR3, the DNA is TGCAGTGCTAGGACAGTTTTAAATTCACCCCTCCACTTT.

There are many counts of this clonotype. CDR3 sequence (DNA): TGTGCCAGCAGTTTATCGGACTATCACCGCGAGCAGTTCTTC. Amino acids: CASSLSDYHREQFF. This chain links TRBV27 with TRBJ2-1, with D possibly matching TRBD2 (6 bases). CDR3 length: 14 amino acids. CDR1 and CDR2 (germline): MNHEY, SMNVEV (reference sequence). Trimming left V 0 bases short and J 10 bases short, with 13 bases between.

The CDR3 sequence is CASSLASGGASDNEQFF. DNA for the CDR3: TGTGCCAGCAGCCTGGCGAGCGGGGGGGCGTCGGACAATGAGCAGTTCTTC. The rearrangement links TRBV4-2 to TRBJ2-1; 10 bases fit TRBD2. V shed 4 bases and J 5 bases; nucleotides not matched to a gene: 11. The CDR3 totals 17 residues. Per the germline V gene, CDR1 is LGHNA and CDR2 is YNFKEQ.

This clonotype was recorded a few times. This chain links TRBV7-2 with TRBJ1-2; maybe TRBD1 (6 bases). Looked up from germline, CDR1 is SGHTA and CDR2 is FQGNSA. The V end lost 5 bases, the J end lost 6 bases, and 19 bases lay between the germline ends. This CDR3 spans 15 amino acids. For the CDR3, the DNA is TGTGCCAGCAGCCCGCACGAGGGTAGGGGGAATGGCTACACCTTC. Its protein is CASSPHEGRGNGYTF.

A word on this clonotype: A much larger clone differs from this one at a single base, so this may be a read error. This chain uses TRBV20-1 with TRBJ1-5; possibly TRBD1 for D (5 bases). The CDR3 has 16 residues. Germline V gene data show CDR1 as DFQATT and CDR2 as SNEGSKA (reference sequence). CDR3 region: CSARDRFGASSQPQHF. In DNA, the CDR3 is TGCAGTGCTAGAGATCGGTTTGGGGCTAGCAGTCAGCCCCAGCATTTT.

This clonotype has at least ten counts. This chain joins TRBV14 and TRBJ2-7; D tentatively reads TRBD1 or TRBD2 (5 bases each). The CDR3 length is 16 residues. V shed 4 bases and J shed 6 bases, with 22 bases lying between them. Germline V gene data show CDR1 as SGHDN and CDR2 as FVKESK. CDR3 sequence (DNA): TGTGCCAGCAGCCCGTACTTTCGGGGCTCTCTAGGCGAGCAGTACTTC. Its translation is CASSPYFRGSLGEQYF.